These 26 T cell receptor beta chains came from one sample sequenced in a study of shared clonotypes between healthy human individuals. The method was immunoSEQ multiplex PCR; TCRdb's version includes in-frame clones alone and lacks a portion of them. The repertoire consists of fewer than 1.8 million clones, with about 98.5% occurring once and the leading ten covering around 0.33%. Sequencing used naive CD4+ T cells sorted from blood. The subset: CD45RA+ positively selected. The receptors here all came from a man aged 25-45 years in good health.

The V and J genes are TRBV11-2 and TRBJ2-5; no clear D gene. Germline-derived CDR1 and CDR2 are SGHAT and FQNNGV. The V end lost 0 bases, the J end lost 1 base, and 15 bases lay between the germline ends. CDR3 length equals 17 residues. The CDR3, as DNA: TGTGCCAGCAGCTTAGATCTGGATTGGGTCCCCCAAGAGACCCAGTACTTC. It yields the protein CASSLDLDWVPQETQYF.

J is TRBJ1-5 and V is TRBV28, with TRBD1 as a possible D gene (5 bases). Germline CDR1 MDHEN, CDR2 SYDVKM. Trimming removed 5 bases from V and 9 bases from J, with 20 bases in between. This CDR3 contains 15 residues. In nucleotides, the CDR3 is TGTGCCAGCAGTCGTCCGGGACCCCCTCACGGGCCCCAGCATTTT. Its protein is CASSRPGPPHGPQHF.

The rearrangement uses TRBV7-6 and TRBJ2-5, with TRBD2 identical over 9 bases. J lost 10 bases, V lost 5 bases, and 14 bases had no gene match. The CDR3 is 15 residues long. The germline V gene encodes CDR1 SGHVS and CDR2 FNYEAQ. The CDR3 DNA follows: TGTGCCAGCAGCCCCGCGGGAGGGGGCGCGTTTATCCAGTACTTC. This codes for CASSPAGGGAFIQYF.

The chain recombines TRBV7-9 with TRBJ2-3; maybe TRBD2 (6 bases). V shed 9 bases and J shed 3 bases, with 22 bases lying between them. The CDR3 totals 16 residues. Germline V gene sequence: CDR1 SEHNR, CDR2 FQNEAQ (reference sequence). In DNA, the CDR3 is TGTGCCAGAGGCTCCCAACCAGGGAGGAAGACAGATACGCAGTATTTT. Residues: CARGSQPGRKTDTQYF.

This chain uses TRBV29-1 with TRBJ2-3; TRBD2 aligns across 11 bases. The CDR3 extends over 16 amino acids. From germline, CDR1 is SQVTM and CDR2 ANQGSEA. The trim removed 6 bases at V and 0 bases at J, leaving 8 bases unmatched. The CDR3 region has the DNA TGCAGCGTCGCGGGACTAGCGGAAGCTAGCACAGATACGCAGTATTTT. Translation: CSVAGLAEASTDTQYF.

The chain joins TRBV5-1 to TRBJ2-7; TRBD1 aligns across 7 bases. CDR1 is SGHRS, CDR2 YFSETQ, per germline. CDR3 length: 15 residues. V lost 2 bases to trimming and J lost 0 bases; unmatched junction nucleotides: 5. The CDR3 region is CASSFNPGGSYEQYF. The DNA for the CDR3 is TGCGCCAGCAGCTTTAATCCAGGGGGCTCCTACGAGCAGTACTTC.

The chain is built from TRBV30 and TRBJ1-4, with TRBD1 matching 12 bases. Germline V gene data show CDR1 as GTSNPN and CDR2 as SVGIG (reference sequence). This CDR3 comprises 16 residues. The V gene end was trimmed by 0 bases and the J gene end by 7 bases; junction bases not matched to a gene: 6. CDR3 sequence (DNA): TGTGCCTGGAGTGTCGGGACAGGGGGCAGGGGTGAAAAACTGTTTTTT. Amino acid sequence: CAWSVGTGGRGEKLFF.

The chain uses TRBV5-4 and TRBJ1-2; D possibly corresponds to TRBD1 (5 bases). Looked up from germline, CDR1 is SGHNT and CDR2 is YYREEE (reference sequence). V shed 3 bases and J shed 4 bases, with 16 bases lying between them. The CDR3 consists of 15 residues. CDR3 loop: CASSSSGGTAYGYTF. The CDR3 region has the DNA TGTGCCAGCAGCTCATCGGGGGGAACAGCCTATGGCTACACCTTC.

The V gene is TRBV5-4, the J gene TRBJ2-1; 12 positions agree with TRBD2. CDR1 is SGHNT, CDR2 YYREEE, per germline (reference sequence). J was trimmed by 6 bases and V by 0 bases; bases with no gene match: 4. The CDR3 contains 16 residues. CDR3 region: CASSLELAGGINEQFF. The CDR3 DNA follows: TGTGCCAGCAGCTTGGAACTAGCGGGAGGAATCAATGAGCAGTTCTTC.

The rearrangement joins TRBV18 to TRBJ1-2, with D possibly being TRBD1 (5 bases). Trimming left V 2 bases short and J 8 bases short, with 15 bases between. The CDR3 is made up of 14 amino acids. Germline CDR1 KGHSH, CDR2 LQKENI. The CDR3 is CASSPETVGWGYTF. The CDR3 DNA is TGTGCCAGCTCACCAGAGACAGTGGGATGGGGCTACACCTTC. The full variable domain, completed using reference TRBV18 and TRBJ1-2, is NAGVMQNPRHLVRRRGQEARLRCSPMKGHSHVYWYRQLPEEGLKFMVYLQKENIIDESGMPKERFSAEFPKEGPSILRIQQVVRGDSAAYFCASSPETVGWGYTFGSGTRLTVV.

This chain uses TRBV11-2 with TRBJ2-2; D gene uncertain. Trimming took 2 bases from V and 2 from J, leaving 12 bases between them. The CDR3 is made up of 16 amino acids. Germline V gives CDR1 SGHAT, CDR2 FQNNGV. The CDR3 DNA reads as TGTGCCAGCAGCTTAAGAGGTTCTGGAAACACCGGGGAGCTGTTTTTT. It specifies CASSLRGSGNTGELFF.

V and J are TRBV19 and TRBJ2-2, with TRBD1 as a possible D gene (5 bases). V was trimmed by 6 bases and J by 6 bases, leaving 14 bases between them. Germline CDR1 and CDR2: LNHDA and SQIVND (reference sequence). This CDR3 has 14 residues. DNA for the CDR3: TGTGCCAGTAGGGGGCGTCTTCGGTCCGGGGAGCTGTTTTTT. Translating gives CASRGRLRSGELFF. Complete variable domain (other parts from reference TRBV19 and TRBJ2-2): DGGITQSPKYLFRKEGQNVTLSCEQNLNHDAMYWYRQDPGQGLRLIYYSQIVNDFQKGDIAEGYSVSREKKESFPLTVTSAQKNPTAFYLCASRGRLRSGELFFGEGSRLTVL.

The chain is built from TRBV15 and TRBJ1-5, with a tentative D call TRBD1 (6 bases). Germline V gene data show CDR1 as LNHNV and CDR2 as YYDKDF (reference sequence). V was cut by 5 bases and J by 6 bases, with 14 bases left in between. The CDR3 contains 14 residues. The CDR3 sequence is CATSPSRGSQPQHF. In DNA form, the CDR3 reads TGTGCCACCAGCCCTAGCAGGGGTTCTCAGCCCCAGCATTTT.

The V call is TRBV7-9, the J call TRBJ2-7, with D perhaps TRBD1 or TRBD2 (5 bases each). This CDR3 is built from 11 residues. Trimming stripped 4 bases from V and 12 bases from J, with 13 bases between. Germline V gene sequence: CDR1 SEHNR, CDR2 FQNEAQ (reference sequence). CDR3 sequence reads: CASSSPGTLYF. The CDR3 bases are TGTGCCAGCAGCTCACCCGGGACCCTGTACTTC. The full variable domain, with the rest looked up from reference TRBV7-9 and TRBJ2-7, is DTGVSQNPRHKITKRGQNVTFRCDPISEHNRLYWYRQTLGQGPEFLTYFQNEAQLEKSRLLSDRFSAERPKGSFSTLEIQRTEQGDSAMYLCASSSPGTLYFGPGTRLTVT.

This chain uses TRBV5-1 with TRBJ1-4; D may be TRBD1 (5 bases). Germline-derived CDR1 and CDR2 are SGHRS and YFSETQ. The CDR3 contains 15 residues. V lost 4 bases, J lost 0 bases, and 10 bases lay in between. This chain's CDR3 is CASSRGFATNEKLFF. Written as DNA, the CDR3 is TGCGCCAGCAGCCGGGGGTTTGCAACTAATGAAAAACTGTTTTTT.

This sequence joins TRBV19 and TRBJ2-7; the D is unclear. This CDR3 comprises 15 residues. Deletions cut 4 bases from V and 2 bases from J, with 15 bases between. The germline V gene has CDR1 LNHDA and CDR2 SQIVND (reference sequence). The CDR3 bases are TGTGCCAGTAGTAAAGCTAGAGAAATAACCTACGAGCAGTACTTC. Its translation: CASSKAREITYEQYF. The complete variable domain, with remaining parts taken from reference TRBV19 and TRBJ2-7, reads DGGITQSPKYLFRKEGQNVTLSCEQNLNHDAMYWYRQDPGQGLRLIYYSQIVNDFQKGDIAEGYSVSREKKESFPLTVTSAQKNPTAFYLCASSKAREITYEQYFGPGTRLTVT.

The J gene is TRBJ2-2, the V gene TRBV6-1, with a weak D call TRBD1 (6 bases). CDR3 length equals 14 residues. Germline assignment: CDR1 MNHNS and CDR2 SASEGT. The V and J ends lost 11 bases and 1 base respectively, with 14 bases between them. CDR3 in DNA: TGTGCCGTCGGGCTGGGACAGAACACCGGGGAGCTGTTTTTT. It encodes CAVGLGQNTGELFF.

The genes are TRBV28 and TRBJ1-2; D uncertain. The ends were cut back, 3 bases at V and 4 bases at J, with 12 bases in the middle. The CDR3 length is 14 residues. Germline V CDR1 and CDR2: MDHEN, SYDVKM. The CDR3 sequence: CASSFGPKGYGYTF. In DNA, the CDR3 is TGTGCCAGCAGTTTCGGCCCCAAAGGCTATGGCTACACCTTC.

The chain couples TRBV28 to TRBJ1-5, with TRBD1 identical over 9 bases. V gave up 5 bases and J gave up 6 bases; unmatched junction bases: 5. CDR3 length equals 14 residues. In germline, CDR1 is MDHEN, CDR2 SYDVKM. CDR3 sequence: CASSTGGRVQPQHF. The CDR3 DNA reads TGTGCCAGCAGTACAGGGGGCCGGGTTCAGCCCCAGCATTTT.

Comment on this clone: Other nucleotide sequences in the sample specify the same CDR3. The J gene is TRBJ1-5, the V gene TRBV18; D perhaps matches TRBD1 (6 bases). V was shortened by 3 bases and J by 6 bases, with 18 bases between the two germline ends. This CDR3 comprises 16 residues. CDR1 KGHSH and CDR2 LQKENI come from the germline V gene. This CDR3 reads CASSPVYDRMSQPQHF. The DNA for the CDR3 is TGTGCCAGCTCACCTGTATACGACAGGATGAGTCAGCCCCAGCATTTT.

This chain connects TRBV28 to TRBJ1-1; D ambiguous. V was clipped by 5 bases and J by 4 bases, with 26 bases between them. Germline V gene lookup returns CDR1 MDHEN and CDR2 SYDVKM. This CDR3 region has 18 residues. The DNA of the CDR3 is TGTGCCAGCAGTCCTTTATTCTCCCTACCCCTAGTGGTCACTGAAGCTTTCTTT. Its translation is CASSPLFSLPLVVTEAFF.

The V gene is TRBV18, the J gene TRBJ2-5; D is ambiguous. Per germline, CDR1 KGHSH and CDR2 LQKENI. V gave up 3 bases and J gave up 1 base, with 24 bases separating them. The CDR3 has 19 amino acids. In nucleotides, the CDR3 is TGTGCCAGCTCACCGCAATTAGGAGCGCTAACAAGAATCCAAGAGACCCAGTACTTC. It is translated as CASSPQLGALTRIQETQYF.

The chain joins TRBV25-1 to TRBJ2-3; D not resolved. Between the trimmed V and J ends, which lost 1 base and 1 base, there was a span of 12 bases. CDR1 and CDR2 (germline): MGHDK, SYGVNS. This CDR3 region has 16 residues. The CDR3 region has the DNA TGTGCCAGCAGTGAATCCAAGCGAGGAGGCACAGATACGCAGTATTTT. Amino acid sequence: CASSESKRGGTDTQYF.

The rearrangement joins TRBV23-1 to TRBJ2-1; D is ambiguous. TRBV23-1 is marked as an open reading frame, function uncertain. The CDR3 spans 17 residues. Trimming removed 3 bases from V and 0 bases from J, with 15 bases in between. Here the CDR3 DNA reads TGCGCCAGCAGTCAGACATCGACACCCGGCTCCTACAATGAGCAGTTCTTC. Translation gives CASSQTSTPGSYNEQFF.

The rearrangement joins TRBV28 to TRBJ2-7; tentatively, D is TRBD1 (6 bases). Germline CDR1 is MDHEN and CDR2 is SYDVKM. This CDR3 has 13 amino acids. V lost 7 bases and J lost 1, with 11 bases in between. CDR3 nucleotide sequence: TGTGCCAGCACTGGGGGCGGATCCTACGAGCAGTACTTC. Amino acid sequence: CASTGGGSYEQYF.

The J gene is TRBJ2-7, the V gene TRBV27; D may match TRBD1 or TRBD2 (5 bases each). The V end lost 3 bases, the J end lost 6 bases, and 9 bases lay between the germline ends. The CDR3 runs 12 residues. Germline CDR1 is MNHEY and CDR2 is SMNVEV (reference sequence). The CDR3 DNA reads TGTGCCAGCAGTTTTAGAGGGGCCGAGCAGTACTTC. Its translation: CASSFRGAEQYF.